This T cell receptor beta chain emerged from a study of blood T cells in healthy people across ages. This clonotype has just a few counts. The antigen remains unidentified. Overall study findings and caveats: Both naive CD4+ cell counts and diversity were greater in long-lived donors than in aged donors.

Peripheral blood, 9.5 to 10 milliliters per donor, was collected. The CDR3 spans 17 residues. The junction had 5 bases not matched to a gene; V was cut back by 0 bases and J by 2 bases. Germline V gives CDR1 SGHTA, CDR2 FQGTGA. For the second PCR, which ran for about 6 to 11 cycles, a sample-barcoded 5' primer and a J-beta primer mix were used. With 12 random nucleotides, a template-switch adaptor tagged each individual cDNA molecule. Every individual sample yielded 2.5 million or more paired-end reads (each containing CDR3). TCRdb re-called the 5' RACE reads with MiXCR, one entry per CDR3 protein. This table has about 1,000,000 distinct CDR3 sequences, under 55% appearing once.

The V call is TRBV7-3, the J call TRBJ2-1; TRBD1 agrees at 9 bases. The sample taken for sequencing was blood. The receptor was isolated from a woman aged 60-75 years in good health. The CDR3 sequence is CASSLTRTGDPYNEQFF. The CDR3 coding sequence is TGTGCCAGCAGCTTAACTCGGACAGGGGATCCCTACAATGAGCAGTTCTTC.